The 15 T cell receptor beta chains below come from one sample, sequenced in a study of T-cell reconstitution after alpha-beta-depleted transplantation in children. The authors prepared the TCRbeta library with unique molecular identifiers. TCRdb re-analysed the PCR reads in MiXCR, keeping a single row per CDR3 protein. The table shows a few hundred thousand distinct CDR3 sequences, with about an eighth occurring only once. The sample was PBMCs, mostly from graft donor cells, taken 360 days after TCRalphabeta/CD19-depleted stem cell transplant. These receptors were collected from a male patient aged 10 to 17 who had a stem cell transplant for acute myeloid leukemia, so the T cells may come from the graft donor.

This clonotype has only a few counts. The CDR3 DNA follows: TGTGCCAGTACCCGTCGACTAGCATGGGACACCGGGGAGCTGTTTTTT. Encoded protein: CASTRRLAWDTGELFF. This chain connects TRBV12-1 to TRBJ2-2; the D call in the table, TRBD2, was not verified against the DNA. TRBV12-1 is reported as a pseudogene. The CDR3 contains 16 residues.

V usage is TRBV7-2 and J usage is TRBJ2-2, with TRBD2 as a possible D gene (5 bases). Germline values: CDR1 SGHTA, CDR2 FQGNSA. This CDR3 contains 14 residues. The ends were cut back, 0 bases at V and 6 bases at J, with 8 bases in the middle. The CDR3 here is CASSLAGEAGELFF. CDR3 coding DNA: TGTGCCAGCAGCTTAGCGGGAGAGGCCGGGGAGCTGTTTTTT. Full variable domain (remainder filled in from reference TRBV7-2 and TRBJ2-2): GAGVSQSPSNKVTEKGKDVELRCDPISGHTALYWYRQSLGQGLEFLIYFQGNSAPDKSGLPSDRFSAERTGGSVSTLTIQRTQQEDSAVYLCASSLAGEAGELFFGEGSRLTVL.

This clonotype appeared many times. The J gene is TRBJ2-2, the V gene TRBV6-5; TRBD2 aligns across 8 bases. Germline values: CDR1 MNHEY, CDR2 SVGAGI. V shed 1 base and J 7 bases; nucleotides not matched to a gene: 8. CDR3 length: 16 amino acids. CDR3 residues: CASSYLPGLGGGELFF. The CDR3 nucleotides read TGTGCCAGCAGTTACTTACCGGGACTAGGAGGCGGGGAGCTGTTTTTT.

This chain links TRBV20-1 with TRBJ2-7; 9 bases map to TRBD2. This CDR3 spans 12 amino acids. The ends lost 6 bases at V and 6 bases at J; junction bases unmatched: 6. Germline V gene sequence: CDR1 DFQATT, CDR2 SNEGSKA (reference sequence). DNA for the CDR3: TGCAGTGCCACGGGACTAGCCGTCGAGCAGTACTTC. As protein: CSATGLAVEQYF.

The chain joins TRBV7-9 to TRBJ2-2; no clear D. Germline assignment: CDR1 SEHNR and CDR2 FQNEAQ (reference sequence). CDR3 size: 16 residues. V was pared by 4 bases and J by 4 bases, with 16 bases between. The CDR3 spells CASSSLYGLSTGELFF. CDR3 in DNA: TGTGCCAGCAGCTCCCTCTATGGGTTGTCCACCGGGGAGCTGTTTTTT.

Only a few counts were recorded for this clonotype. The chain combines TRBV29-1 with TRBJ1-5, with D possibly matching TRBD1 (5 bases). Germline V CDR1 and CDR2: SQVTM, ANQGSEA. This CDR3 spans 16 amino acids. Trimming left V 0 bases short and J 6 bases short, with 18 bases between. The CDR3, as DNA: TGCAGCGTTGAAGATGAGCAGGGTGTAGGAGTTCAGCCCCAGCATTTT. Its translation: CSVEDEQGVGVQPQHF.

There are a few counts of this clonotype. This CDR3 is CASSGTGLAGGPDHSYNEQFF. As DNA, the CDR3 is TGTGCCAGCAGCGGGACGGGACTAGCGGGAGGACCAGATCATTCCTACAATGAGCAGTTCTTC. This chain uses TRBV7-2 with TRBJ2-1; TRBD2 matches 15 bases. With 5 bases clipped from V and 1 base from J, the junction kept 15 bases outside the gene matches. The V gene's germline CDR1 is SGHTA and CDR2 FQGNSA. This CDR3 spans 21 amino acids.

For this clonotype: Germline and junction disagree at one end, which may indicate a read error. The chain recombines TRBV7-7 with TRBJ2-1, with D possibly TRBD2 on 7 matching bases. The CDR3 is 19 residues long. Germline loops: CDR1 SSHAT, CDR2 FNYEAQ (reference sequence). CDR3: CASSLEVRGRGSSYNEQFF. In DNA, the CDR3 is TGTGCTAGCAGCTTAGAAGTTCGGGGGAGGGGGAGCTCCTACAATGAGCAGTTCTTC.

Only a few counts were recorded for this clonotype. This sequence joins TRBV20-1 and TRBJ2-5; 11 bases align to TRBD1. Germline V gene data show CDR1 as DFQATT and CDR2 as SNEGSKA (reference sequence). V gave up 0 bases and J gave up 2 bases; unmatched junction bases: 8. This CDR3 has 17 amino acids. The CDR3 region is CSARDRVWDRGQETQYF. In DNA, the CDR3 is TGCAGTGCTAGAGATCGAGTCTGGGACAGGGGGCAAGAGACCCAGTACTTC.

At least ten counts were recorded for this clonotype. This chain uses TRBV15 with TRBJ2-7; no firm D call. Trimming stripped 5 bases from V and 3 bases from J, with 11 bases between. This CDR3 has 13 residues. Germline values: CDR1 LNHNV, CDR2 YYDKDF (reference sequence). CDR3 DNA: TGTGCCACCAGCTTTGGATGGGTCTACGAGCAGTACTTC. This translates into CATSFGWVYEQYF. The variable domain in full, completed from reference TRBV15 and TRBJ2-7, reads DAMVIQNPRYQVTQFGKPVTLSCSQTLNHNVMYWYQQKSSQAPKLLFHYYDKDFNNEADTPDNFQSRRPNTSFCFLDIRSPGLGDTAMYLCATSFGWVYEQYFGPGTRLTVT.

This clonotype has more than one count but fewer than ten. The chain is built from TRBV5-6 and TRBJ1-3; D not resolved. The CDR3 length is 16 residues. Germline CDR1 is SGHDT and CDR2 is YYEEEE. Trimming cost V 3 bases and J 0 bases, with 13 bases left between them. The CDR3 spells CASSSQTGHSGNTIYF. The CDR3 bases are TGTGCCAGCAGCTCACAAACGGGCCACTCTGGAAACACCATATATTTT.

J is TRBJ1-4 and V is TRBV4-2; D might be TRBD1 (6 bases). Trimming shortened V by 5 bases and J by 8 bases, and 18 bases separated the two germline ends. This CDR3 is 15 amino acids long. Germline assignment: CDR1 LGHNA and CDR2 YNFKEQ. CDR3 DNA: TGTGCCAGCAGCGGATATGACAGGCCGGAGGAAAAACTGTTTTTT. This translates into CASSGYDRPEEKLFF.

This clonotype was seen a single time. J is TRBJ2-7 and V is TRBV19; D not resolved. Germline V gives CDR1 LNHDA, CDR2 SQIVND (reference sequence). The CDR3 loop spans 14 amino acids. Trimming left V 3 bases short and J 5 bases short, with 14 bases between. CDR3 sequence (DNA): TGTGCCAGTAGTATGCAGTCTATTTCTGACGAGCAGTACTTC. This encodes CASSMQSISDEQYF.

V and J are TRBV20-1 and TRBJ2-7, with TRBD1 matching 10 bases. The J segment lost 6 bases and the V segment lost 5 bases, leaving 22 bases of the junction unmatched. CDR3 length: 18 residues. CDR1 is DFQATT, CDR2 SNEGSKA, per germline (reference sequence). The CDR3 DNA sequence: TGCAGTGCTCGGGGGATGTGGGACAGGGGCCACCATCCAACCGAGCAGTACTTC. Translated, it gives CSARGMWDRGHHPTEQYF.

This clonotype was seen repeatedly, ten times or more. The J gene is TRBJ2-1, the V gene TRBV5-1; D unclear. CDR1 is SGHRS, CDR2 YFSETQ, per germline. The CDR3 runs 15 residues. V shed 0 bases and J shed 4 bases, with 11 bases lying between them. The DNA for the CDR3 is TGCGCCAGCAGCTTGGGCCCAGACCTATACAATGAGCAGTTCTTC. As protein: CASSLGPDLYNEQFF. Together with reference TRBV5-1 and TRBJ2-1, the CDR3 gives the full variable domain: KAGVTQTPRYLIKTRGQQVTLSCSPISGHRSVSWYQQTPGQGLQFLFEYFSETQRNKGNFPGRFSGRQFSNSRSEMNVSTLELGDSALYLCASSLGPDLYNEQFFGPGTRLTVL.